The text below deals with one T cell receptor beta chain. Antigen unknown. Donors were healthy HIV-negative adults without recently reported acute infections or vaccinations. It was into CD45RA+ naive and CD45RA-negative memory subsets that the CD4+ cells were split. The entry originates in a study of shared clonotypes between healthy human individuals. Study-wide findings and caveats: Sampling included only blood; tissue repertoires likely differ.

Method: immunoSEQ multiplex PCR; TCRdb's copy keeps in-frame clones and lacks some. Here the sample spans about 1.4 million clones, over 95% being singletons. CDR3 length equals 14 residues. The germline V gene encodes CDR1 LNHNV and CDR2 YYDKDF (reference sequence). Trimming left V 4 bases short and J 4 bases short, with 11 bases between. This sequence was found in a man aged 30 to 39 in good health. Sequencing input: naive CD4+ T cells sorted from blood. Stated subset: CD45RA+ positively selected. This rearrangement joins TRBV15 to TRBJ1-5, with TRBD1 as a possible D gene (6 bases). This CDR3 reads CATSTQGPNQPQHF. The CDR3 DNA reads TGTGCCACCAGCACTCAGGGGCCAAATCAGCCCCAGCATTTT.